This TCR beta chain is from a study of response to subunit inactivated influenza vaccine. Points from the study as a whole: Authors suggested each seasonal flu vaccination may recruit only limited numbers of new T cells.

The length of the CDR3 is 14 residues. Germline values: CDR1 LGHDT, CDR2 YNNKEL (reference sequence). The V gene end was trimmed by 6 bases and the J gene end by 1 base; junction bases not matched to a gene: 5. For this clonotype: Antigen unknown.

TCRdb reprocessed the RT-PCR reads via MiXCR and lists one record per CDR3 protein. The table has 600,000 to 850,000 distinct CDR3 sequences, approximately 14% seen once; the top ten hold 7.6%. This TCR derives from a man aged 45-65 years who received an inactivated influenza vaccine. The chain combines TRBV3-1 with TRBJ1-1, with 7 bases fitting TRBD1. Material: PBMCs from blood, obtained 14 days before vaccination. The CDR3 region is CASRPDRPNTEAFF. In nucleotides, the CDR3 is TGTGCCAGCAGGCCGGACAGGCCGAACACTGAAGCTTTCTTT.